The 24 T cell receptor beta chains below were found in one sample sequenced in a study of Graves' ophthalmopathy and Graves' hyperthyroidism (dated by TCRdb to the late 2010s). Sequenced using an Illumina HiSeq 2000. TCR beta CDR3 regions were amplified from RNA transcripts for repertoire sequencing. The first round of RT-PCR was done with HTBI primers and the Qiagen OneStep RT-PCR kit, and was followed by a second round of multiplex PCR, then size selection and purification. TCRdb took the public reads, trimmed them with fastp at Q25, ran MiXCR for clone calling and kept in-frame beta chains. Each CDR3 protein gets just one entry, which takes the most common genes and DNA from the rows behind it. The table for this sample lists hundreds of thousands of distinct CDR3 sequences; around a fifth of them were counted only once. Approximately 3.2% of the sample is in the top ten clones. Material: peripheral blood. All receptors derive from a woman aged 18-30 years with stable Graves' hyperthyroidism. Donor details come from another sample of the same person, matched by shared clones.

This clonotype was detected a few times. The chain couples TRBV6-1 to TRBJ2-2; 7 nucleotides line up with TRBD2. The CDR3 runs to 15 residues. The germline V gene encodes CDR1 MNHNS and CDR2 SASEGT. J lost 0 bases, V lost 7 bases, and 5 bases had no gene match. The CDR3 here is CASKRLAANTGELFF. Written as DNA, the CDR3 is TGTGCCAGCAAAAGACTAGCAGCGAACACCGGGGAGCTGTTTTTT.

V usage is TRBV5-1 and J usage is TRBJ2-5; 10 nucleotides agree with TRBD1. V gave up 2 bases and J gave up 4 bases; unmatched junction bases: 5. The CDR3 spans 15 residues. Germline CDR1 SGHRS, CDR2 YFSETQ. The CDR3 protein is CASSLGDRGGETQYF. The DNA for the CDR3 is TGCGCCAGCAGCTTAGGGGACAGGGGAGGAGAGACCCAGTACTTC.

This clonotype was found many times. This chain joins TRBV6-5 and TRBJ2-2, with D unresolved. Trimming stripped 4 bases from V and 6 bases from J, with 9 bases between. Germline assignment: CDR1 MNHEY and CDR2 SVGAGI. There are 13 residues in the CDR3. CDR3 residues: CASSSSRSGELFF. The CDR3 DNA is TGTGCCAGCAGTTCGTCTAGATCCGGGGAGCTGTTTTTT.

This clonotype was recorded many times. CDR3 amino acids: CASSVNTGKFSAGELFF. CDR3 sequence (DNA): TGCGCCAGCAGCGTCAATACAGGGAAATTTTCCGCCGGGGAGCTGTTTTTT. This chain uses TRBV5-1 with TRBJ2-2, with D maybe TRBD1 (6 bases). V was shortened by 4 bases and J by 6 bases, with 22 bases between the two germline ends. Per germline, CDR1 SGHRS and CDR2 YFSETQ. There are 17 residues in the CDR3.

This clonotype was counted ten times or more. This chain joins TRBV11-1 and TRBJ2-2; 7 bases map to TRBD2. Trimming cost V 1 base and J 0 bases; bases outside gene matches: 5. The germline CDR1 and CDR2 sequences are SGHAT and FQDESV (reference sequence). The CDR3 contains 17 residues. The CDR3 sequence: CASSLEAGDPNTGELFF. Written as DNA, the CDR3 is TGTGCCAGCAGCTTAGAGGCGGGAGATCCGAACACCGGGGAGCTGTTTTTT.

This clonotype was recorded a few times. The chain uses TRBV11-2 and TRBJ2-7; 10 nucleotides align to TRBD2. After removal of 1 base from V and 2 bases from J, the junction contained 11 bases not matched to a gene. Germline assignment: CDR1 SGHAT and CDR2 FQNNGV. The CDR3 contains 18 residues. The CDR3 DNA is TGTGCCAGCAGCTTAGGAAGAGGGTTAGCGGGAGGCACCTACGAGCAGTACTTC. It encodes CASSLGRGLAGGTYEQYF.

Many counts were recorded for this clonotype. The rearrangement uses TRBV6-5 and TRBJ2-5, with D unclear. V lost 4 bases and J 4 bases, leaving 19 bases between the germline ends. This CDR3 comprises 16 residues. Germline V CDR1 and CDR2: MNHEY, SVGAGI. DNA for the CDR3: TGTGCCAGCAGTTCCCCCCGAGGACCGCACGCAGAGACCCAGTACTTC. It yields the protein CASSSPRGPHAETQYF.

The chain recombines TRBV19 with TRBJ2-5; no clear D. V dropped 4 bases and J dropped 7 bases, with 13 bases sitting between them. Germline loops: CDR1 LNHDA, CDR2 SQIVND (reference sequence). The CDR3 totals 13 residues. The CDR3 coding sequence is TGTGCCAGTAGTACCTTCAACCGGCGGACCCAGTACTTC. Its translation: CASSTFNRRTQYF.

The sample holds many counts of this clonotype. V is TRBV6-5 and J is TRBJ1-3, with 7 positions matching TRBD1. J was trimmed by 3 bases and V by 7 bases; bases with no gene match: 9. The germline V gene has CDR1 MNHEY and CDR2 SVGAGI. CDR3 length equals 15 residues. DNA for the CDR3: TGTGCCAGCACGGAGGAGGGGGCGGTTGGAAACACCATATATTTT. It is translated as CASTEEGAVGNTIYF.

This chain links TRBV20-1 with TRBJ1-5; D gene unclear. Germline V gene lookup returns CDR1 DFQATT and CDR2 SNEGSKA (reference sequence). The CDR3 is 17 residues long. V was cut by 0 bases and J by 0 bases, with 15 bases left in between. CDR3 sequence: CSARDPQEGGSNQPQHF. The CDR3 DNA is TGCAGTGCTAGAGACCCTCAGGAGGGTGGTAGCAATCAGCCCCAGCATTTT.

This clonotype appeared many times. The V and J genes are TRBV19 and TRBJ2-6; D gene ambiguous. This CDR3 is built from 16 residues. Germline CDR1 is LNHDA and CDR2 is SQIVND (reference sequence). The ends were cut back, 3 bases at V and 0 bases at J, with 9 bases in the middle. The CDR3 nucleotides are TGTGCCAGTAGTATGGGCAGCTACTCTGGGGCCAACGTCCTGACTTTC. Protein product: CASSMGSYSGANVLTF.

Remarks on this clonotype: One junction end disagrees with the germline gene, perhaps due to a read error. The chain joins TRBV19 to TRBJ2-7; D might be TRBD1 (5 bases). The length of the CDR3 is 14 residues. Germline CDR1 and CDR2: LNHDA and SQIVND (reference sequence). The CDR3 DNA follows: TGTGCCAGGAGTATGGACACTAACTCCTACGAGCAGTACTTC. Translation gives CARSMDTNSYEQYF.

The V and J genes are TRBV30 and TRBJ2-7; TRBD1 matches 7 bases. After removal of 2 bases from V and 6 bases from J, the junction contained 13 bases not matched to a gene. This CDR3 has 15 amino acids. Germline V gene lookup returns CDR1 GTSNPN and CDR2 SVGIG (reference sequence). The CDR3 reads CAWSSGGFLASEQYF. CDR3 coding DNA: TGTGCCTGGAGTTCAGGGGGTTTTCTGGCCTCCGAGCAGTACTTC.

At least ten counts were recorded for this clonotype. The chain uses TRBV25-1 and TRBJ1-6, with 9 bases that match TRBD1. Trimming at V came to 4 bases and at J to 9 bases, leaving 4 bases not matched to a gene. Germline V gives CDR1 MGHDK, CDR2 SYGVNS. The CDR3 loop spans 14 amino acids. In DNA, the CDR3 is TGTGCCAGCAGTGGGACAGGGGCCACTTCACCCCTCCACTTT. It translates to CASSGTGATSPLHF.

This clonotype was detected ten times or more. The chain links TRBV3-1 to TRBJ2-2; TRBD2 agrees at 12 bases. The CDR3 totals 16 residues. The V gene end was trimmed by 1 base and the J gene end by 5 bases; junction bases not matched to a gene: 2. CDR1 and CDR2 (germline): LGHDT, YNNKEL (reference sequence). The CDR3 DNA is TGTGCCAGCAGCCAAGGACTAGCGGGAGCTACCGGGGAGCTGTTTTTT. Translation gives CASSQGLAGATGELFF.

In this sample, this clonotype turned up many times. The rearrangement joins TRBV7-3 to TRBJ1-6, with 11 bases fitting TRBD1. Germline CDR1 and CDR2: SGHTA and FQGTGA. After removal of 2 bases from V and 10 bases from J, the junction contained 1 base not matched to a gene. The CDR3 is 14 amino acids. Here the CDR3 reads CASSLGTGGSPLHF. The CDR3 DNA is TGTGCCAGCAGCTTAGGGACAGGGGGATCACCCCTCCACTTT.

The table lists this clonotype with a few counts. The V call is TRBV19, the J call TRBJ1-1, with no clear D. Germline CDR1 reads LNHDA; CDR2 reads SQIVND (reference sequence). Deletions cut 3 bases from V and 6 bases from J, with 11 bases between. The CDR3 totals 13 residues. Here the CDR3 DNA reads TGTGCCAGTAGTATCCTAAATGGGCCTGAAGCTTTCTTT. This encodes CASSILNGPEAFF.

V is TRBV6-2 or TRBV6-3 and J is TRBJ1-1, with a weak D call TRBD1 (6 bases). Germline-derived CDR1 and CDR2 are MNHEY and SVGEGT. V shed 8 bases and J shed 1 base, with 14 bases lying between them. The CDR3 has 14 amino acids. CDR3: CASFKGVTNTEAFF. The CDR3 nucleotides read TGTGCCAGCTTCAAGGGGGTTACGAACACTGAAGCTTTCTTT.

The rearrangement joins TRBV14 to TRBJ1-2; D remains unclear. This CDR3 has 15 amino acids. The V gene's germline CDR1 is SGHDN and CDR2 FVKESK. Trimming removed 4 bases from V and 4 bases from J, with 16 bases in between. CDR3 residues: CASSPGPVGGYGYTF. DNA for the CDR3: TGTGCCAGCAGCCCCGGCCCGGTGGGTGGCTATGGCTACACCTTC.

This clonotype was detected many times. The J gene is TRBJ2-5, the V gene TRBV6-2 or TRBV6-3; the D is unclear. This CDR3 is 12 amino acids long. The germline V gene has CDR1 MNHEY and CDR2 SVGEGT. V lost 2 bases and J 2 bases, leaving 3 bases between the germline ends. In DNA form, the CDR3 reads TGTGCCAGCAGTTACACTCAAGAGACCCAGTACTTC. Translated, it gives CASSYTQETQYF.

This clonotype was found a few times. The chain employs TRBV28 and TRBJ2-5; possible D gene TRBD1, 8 bases. With 6 bases removed from V and 4 bases from J, the gap between germline ends came to 18 bases. CDR1 is MDHEN and CDR2 is SYDVKM in the germline V gene. The CDR3 contains 15 residues. In DNA form, the CDR3 reads TGTGCCAGCAGCCCTACGGACAGGGAGGGAGAGACCCAGTACTTC. It codes for CASSPTDREGETQYF. The full variable domain, rest sourced from reference TRBV28 and TRBJ2-5, is DVKVTQSSRYLVKRTGEKVFLECVQDMDHENMFWYRQDPGLGLRLIYFSYDVKMKEKGDIPEGYSVSREKKERFSLILESASTNQTSMYLCASSPTDREGETQYFGPGTRLLVL.

This clonotype came up many times. J is TRBJ1-1 and V is TRBV7-9, with D possibly TRBD1 on 5 matching bases. The CDR3 is 14 residues long. With 2 bases removed from V and 3 bases from J, the gap between germline ends came to 10 bases. CDR1 is SEHNR and CDR2 is FQNEAQ in the germline V gene (reference sequence). The CDR3 DNA is TGTGCCAGCAGCTTACAGGGATCGGACACTGAAGCTTTCTTT. This codes for CASSLQGSDTEAFF.

This clonotype was seen many times. The chain uses TRBV28 and TRBJ2-5, with D unresolved. Trimming took 8 bases from V and 4 from J, leaving 8 bases between them. CDR3 length: 11 amino acids. The germline gives CDR1 MDHEN, CDR2 SYDVKM. CDR3 nucleotide sequence: TGTGCCAGCTTCGCGGCAGAGACCCAGTACTTC. Its translation: CASFAAETQYF.

This clonotype was recorded at least ten times. CDR3 sequence (DNA): TGTGCCAGCCACTCGACGTCGACAGGTTTCGGAAATCAGCCCCAGCATTTT. It specifies CASHSTSTGFGNQPQHF. The genes are TRBV6-4 and TRBJ1-5, with D tentatively TRBD1 (6 bases). This CDR3 has 17 residues. Germline assignment: CDR1 MRHNA and CDR2 SNTAGT. Trimming took 8 bases from V and 4 from J, leaving 24 bases between them.